The 5 T cell receptor beta chains below were found in one sample sequenced in a study of T cell responses to AZD1222 COVID-19 vaccine. Produced via immunoSEQ multiplex PCR; TCRdb's table is partial and in-frame only. This table has over 110,000 clones, almost 90% appearing once. Specimen: peripheral blood, collected 28 days after the second AZD1222 dose. The receptor source for this set is an adult who received the AZD1222 COVID-19 vaccine.

The chain joins TRBV14 to TRBJ1-3, with D possibly being TRBD1 (6 bases). Trimming removed 1 base at V and 3 bases at J, with 13 bases between. The CDR3 is made up of 16 amino acids. Germline CDR1 and CDR2: SGHDN and FVKESK. CDR3: CASSQVRGRYGNTIYF. The CDR3 DNA is TGTGCCAGCAGCCAAGTACGGGGGCGATATGGAAACACCATATATTTT.

V is TRBV30 and J is TRBJ1-1; D is unresolved. The CDR3 length is 11 residues. In germline, CDR1 is GTSNPN, CDR2 SVGIG (reference sequence). The ends were cut back, 3 bases at V and 4 bases at J, with 6 bases in the middle. CDR3 amino acids: CAWSAFTEAFF. The CDR3 nucleotides are TGTGCCTGGAGCGCCTTCACTGAAGCTTTCTTT.

CDR3 amino acids: CASGGQGSTNEKLFF. In DNA, the CDR3 is TGTGCCAGCGGGGGACAGGGCTCAACTAATGAAAAACTGTTTTTT. This chain uses TRBV2 with TRBJ1-4; 9 nucleotides match TRBD1. The ends lost 8 bases at V and 0 bases at J; junction bases unmatched: 4. This CDR3 has 15 amino acids. Germline CDR1 reads SNHLY; CDR2 reads FYNNEI.

The gene calls are TRBV19 and TRBJ1-5, with D unclear. The CDR3 totals 12 residues. Germline V gene sequence: CDR1 LNHDA, CDR2 SQIVND (reference sequence). V lost 6 bases to trimming and J lost 4 bases, with 7 bases between them. In nucleotides, the CDR3 is TGTGCCAGTAGACCATCGAATCAGCCCCAGCATTTT. Its protein product is CASRPSNQPQHF.

The chain uses TRBV18 and TRBJ2-2, with TRBD1 as a possible D gene (6 bases). The germline gives CDR1 KGHSH, CDR2 LQKENI. The CDR3 runs 13 residues. The ends were cut back, 3 bases at V and 6 bases at J, with 8 bases in the middle. CDR3 protein: CASSPHRAGELFF. For the CDR3, the DNA is TGTGCCAGCTCACCCCACAGGGCCGGGGAGCTGTTTTTT.